The rows below give T cell receptor beta chains drawn from one sample of a study of cytomegalovirus exposure and HLA in healthy donors. Profiled with immunoSEQ multiplex PCR; TCRdb holds only in-frame clones, not every one. Of approximately 170,000 clones in the sample, 80% to 85% were seen once. Sequenced: PBMCs. The receptor set was obtained from a man in his fifties in good health and CMV-seropositive. The CDR3 runs from the conserved cysteine through the conserved F or W. The D gene is left open where the match is weak. Clone size is given for some rows only: seen once, a few or many times, or a class if the clone is expanded.

j_gene | v_gene | d_gene | abundance | CDR3nt | CDR3aa
TRBJ2-7 | TRBV9 | - | - | TGTGCCAGCAGCGTAGGAGGGAACACTCAAGCCTACGAGCAGTACTTC | CASSVGGNTQAYEQYF
TRBJ1-2 | TRBV28 | - | - | TGTGCCAGCCGTCCCGGGGAATCAGGCTATGGCTACACCTTC | CASRPGESGYGYTF
TRBJ2-7 | TRBV6-1 | - | - | TGTGCCAGCAGAGGGGGTCTAGGCACCTACGAGCAGTACTTC | CASRGGLGTYEQYF
TRBJ2-5 | TRBV9 | TRBD2 | - | TGTGCCAGCAGCGTAGGGTCGCTAGCGGGGCCCCAAGAGACCCAGTACTTC | CASSVGSLAGPQETQYF
TRBJ1-1 | TRBV5-1 | TRBD1 | - | TGCGCCAGCAGCTTGGAGCCGCTAACAGGGGGCGCATTAAGGGACACTGAAGCTTTCTTT | CASSLEPLTGGALRDTEAFF
TRBJ2-7 | TRBV29-1 | TRBD2 | - | TGCAGCGTATTGGTGCGGGGGGCTATTGGCTCCTACGAGCAGTACTTC | CSVLVRGAIGSYEQYF
TRBJ1-1 | TRBV4-2 | - | - | TGTGCCAGCAGCCAAGAGCTCCTAAGTGAAGCTTTCTTT | CASSQELLSEAFF
TRBJ2-1 | TRBV28 | TRBD2 | - | TGTGCCAGCACAGGATCGGGGGTAGCGGGAGACGGGTACAATGAGCAGTTCTTC | CASTGSGVAGDGYNEQFF
TRBJ2-7 | TRBV10-3 | TRBD2 | - | TGTGCCAGCGGGACTAGCGGATCCTACGAGCAGTACTTC | CASGTSGSYEQYF
TRBJ1-1 | TRBV5-1 | - | - | TGCGCCAGCAGCCGTGGACAGCCCGGGGGGATGAACACTGAAGCTTTCTTT | CASSRGQPGGMNTEAFF
TRBJ1-5 | TRBV28 | TRBD1 | few | TGTGCCAGCAGTCCCCCGATGTCCAGGGGGTGGGGCAATCAGCCCCAGCATTTT | CASSPPMSRGWGNQPQHF
TRBJ2-1 | TRBV19 | TRBD2 | - | TGTGCCAGTAGTCTAGCGGGGGGGGCGTACAATGAGCAGTTCTTC | CASSLAGGAYNEQFF
TRBJ2-7 | TRBV7-9 | - | - | TGTGCCAGCAGCCCGCAGGGGAGGGCCTACGAGCAGTACTTC | CASSPQGRAYEQYF
TRBJ2-5 | TRBV6-5 | TRBD2 | - | TGTGCCAGCAGTGAAGGGACTAGCGTTGAGACCCAGTACTTC | CASSEGTSVETQYF
TRBJ1-4 | TRBV7-2 | - | - | TGTGCCAGCAGCCGAACAGGGTTTAATGAAAAACTGTTTTTT | CASSRTGFNEKLFF
TRBJ2-3 | TRBV6-5 | - | - | TGTGCCAGCACCAGCGGTAGCACAGATACGCAGTATTTT | CASTSGSTDTQYF
TRBJ2-7 | TRBV11-2 | TRBD1 | - | TGTGCCAGCAGCGTGTCCGGGACAGCCGTCTCCTACGAGCAGTACTTC | CASSVSGTAVSYEQYF
TRBJ2-3 | TRBV2 | TRBD1 | few | TGTGCCAGCAGGGAGGACAGGGCTCAGCTCATAACTAGCACAGATACGCAGTATTTT | CASREDRAQLITSTDTQYF
TRBJ1-1 | TRBV6-1 | TRBD1 | - | TGTGCCAGCAGTGCCCCGGCAGGGGGCCGGGTCACTGAAGCTTTCTTT | CASSAPAGGRVTEAFF
TRBJ2-4 | TRBV7-2 | - | few | TGTGCCAGCAGCCCACAGGGCCTTGCCAAAAACATTCAGTACTTC | CASSPQGLAKNIQYF
TRBJ1-6 | TRBV2 | - | few | TGTGCCAGCAGTATTCAGGGCATTCCCTATCGATCACCCCTCCACTTT | CASSIQGIPYRSPLHF
TRBJ1-3 | TRBV9 | TRBD1 | - | TGTGCCAGCAGCGTAGACACAGGGGGGACTGGAAACACCATATATTTT | CASSVDTGGTGNTIYF
TRBJ2-1 | TRBV6-5 | TRBD2 | - | TGTGCCAGCAGTCTATCGGGGGGGCTTGATGAGCAGTTCTTC | CASSLSGGLDEQFF
TRBJ1-1 | TRBV4-2 | - | - | TGTGCCAGCAGCCAATTTCCCGACACTGAAGCTTTCTTT | CASSQFPDTEAFF
TRBJ2-7 | TRBV9 | - | - | TGTGCCAGCAGCTCCCAGGGGGGTGGTTTCGACGAGCAGTACTTC | CASSSQGGGFDEQYF
TRBJ2-5 | TRBV5-6 | TRBD1 | - | TGTGCCAGCAGCTTGGAAGGGGGCGCGGAGACCCAGTACTTC | CASSLEGGAETQYF
TRBJ1-2 | TRBV15 | - | - | TGTGCCACCAGCGAATCAGGGGCAGGGGCTAACTATGGCTACACCTTC | CATSESGAGANYGYTF
TRBJ2-1 | TRBV10-3 | TRBD2 | once | TGTGCCATCAGTCGGACTAGCGGGAGAACCTACAATGAGCAGTTCTTC | CAISRTSGRTYNEQFF
TRBJ1-6 | TRBV7-2 | - | - | TGTGCCAGCAGCTCCTTCACTCGTACGAGGTATAATTCACCCCTCCACTTT | CASSSFTRTRYNSPLHF
TRBJ2-7 | TRBV5-5 | TRBD1 | - | TGTGCCAGCAGCTTGACAGGGGGCGTCGAGCAGTACTTC | CASSLTGGVEQYF
TRBJ2-3 | TRBV11-3 | TRBD2 | - | TGTGCCAGCAGCTCCGGTCGCGGTCTGGCTAGCGGGGGCCCAGATACGCAGTATTTT | CASSSGRGLASGGPDTQYF
TRBJ2-1 | TRBV15 | TRBD2 | - | TGTGCCACCAGCAGAGGGGGGGGGAACTACTACAATGAGCAGTTCTTC | CATSRGGGNYYNEQFF
TRBJ1-2 | TRBV28 | TRBD1 | - | TGTGCCAGCAGTCCCCGAACGGGACAGAGAGCTAACTATGGCTACACCTTC | CASSPRTGQRANYGYTF
TRBJ2-5 | TRBV29-1 | TRBD2 | - | TGCAGCGTTGAAGTAGCGGGGGAGACAGAGACCCAGTACTTC | CSVEVAGETETQYF
TRBJ1-5 | TRBV5-5 | - | - | TGTGCCAGCAGCTTGGGGACAGCAAGCAATCAGCCCCAGCATTTT | CASSLGTASNQPQHF
TRBJ1-3 | TRBV7-6 | - | - | TGTGCCAGCAGCTTAGGGCTTCCGGGTCGGAACACCATATATTTT | CASSLGLPGRNTIYF
TRBJ2-7 | TRBV29-1 | - | - | TGCAGCGTTGCGTCGGAGGTGGGTGAGCAGTACTTC | CSVASEVGEQYF
TRBJ1-1 | TRBV11-1 | - | - | TGTGCCAGCAGCTTAGGAGGGGACAAGGGGACTGAAGCTTTCTTT | CASSLGGDKGTEAFF
TRBJ1-1 | TRBV29-1 | TRBD1 | - | TGCAGCGGTTGTGGACAGGGAGTGGGAACTGAAGCTTTCTTT | CSGCGQGVGTEAFF
TRBJ1-4 | TRBV27 | TRBD1 | once | TGTGCCAGCAGTCACCGACAGGGGGTTAAGGAAAAACTGTTTTTT | CASSHRQGVKEKLFF
TRBJ2-1 | TRBV5-1 | TRBD1 | - | TGCGCCAGCAGCTTGGATGTGACAGGGCCTAATGAGCAGTTCTTC | CASSLDVTGPNEQFF
TRBJ2-4 | TRBV5-1 | TRBD2 | - | TGCGCCAGCAGATCGGGGGGTTTGGGAAACATTCAGTACTTC | CASRSGGLGNIQYF
TRBJ1-1 | TRBV9 | - | once | TGTGCCAGCAGCGTAGATCCAGGGCGGCGCACTGAAGCTTTCTTT | CASSVDPGRRTEAFF
TRBJ1-2 | TRBV30 | TRBD1 | - | TGTGCCTGGAGTAGGACAGGGTATAGCTACACCTTC | CAWSRTGYSYTF
TRBJ1-6 | TRBV30 | - | - | TGTGCCTGGAGTGGCCAGACTCATTCACCCCTCCACTTT | CAWSGQTHSPLHF
TRBJ2-3 | TRBV11-2 | - | - | TGTGCCAGCAGCCCCCAGGGAGATACGCAGTATTTT | CASSPQGDTQYF
TRBJ2-5 | TRBV28 | TRBD2 | - | TGTGCCAGCAGCTCGATAGCGGGAGTTGGCCAAGAGACCCAGTACTTC | CASSSIAGVGQETQYF
TRBJ2-6 | TRBV6-5 | - | - | TGTGCCAGCAGTCCCCGGGGCTCTGGGGCCAACGTCCTGACTTTC | CASSPRGSGANVLTF
TRBJ1-5 | TRBV5-6 | - | once | TGTGCCAGCAGCTGGAGGGGAGGTCAACAGCCCCAGCATTTT | CASSWRGGQQPQHF
TRBJ1-2 | TRBV2 | TRBD1 | - | TGTGCCAGCAGGGGACAGTTTAACTATGGCTACACCTTC | CASRGQFNYGYTF
TRBJ1-2 | TRBV19 | - | - | TGTGCCAGTAAGCTGGAGGATAACTATGGCTACACCTTC | CASKLEDNYGYTF
TRBJ2-5 | TRBV14 | TRBD2 | - | TGTGCCAGCAGCTACCTGGATCTAGCGGGGTCTGAGACCCAGTACTTC | CASSYLDLAGSETQYF
TRBJ2-2 | TRBV7-9 | TRBD1 | - | TGTTCCAGCAGCTTCACCGACAGGGAGAACACCGGGGAGCTGTTTTTT | CSSSFTDRENTGELFF